These T cell receptor beta chains were read from a single sample in a study of shared clonotypes between healthy human individuals. The repertoire was sequenced with immunoSEQ multiplex PCR; TCRdb's copy has only in-frame clones and lacks some. The sample lists 470,000 or so clones, more than 75% seen once, with around 12% in the top ten. Sequencing used PBMCs. The receptors originated from a woman between 35 and 50 years old in good health. Some clones in this sample may be carry-over from other donors' samples. Both conserved end residues are trimmed from each CDR3.

TRBJ2-1	13	TRBV5-1	ASSLATSSYNEQF
TRBJ1-4	12	TRBV10-2	ASSVRGGDEKLF
TRBJ2-2	13	TRBV9	ASSVGPTNTGELF
TRBJ2-7	14	TRBV19	ASSIVGTRTPIEQY
TRBJ2-7	15	TRBV11-2	ASSLHPGLAGAYEQY
TRBJ2-2	12	TRBV9	ASSPSGIGGELF
TRBJ2-1	12	TRBV6-1	ASSAQAGLDEQF
TRBJ2-3	13	TRBV7-6	ASSLSRGYTDTQY
TRBJ2-1	10	TRBV27	ASSLYNNEQF
TRBJ2-1	13	TRBV27	ASSFGAGTYNEQF
TRBJ2-4	11	TRBV10-1	ASSESLFGIQY
TRBJ2-7	10	TRBV11-2	ASSLQGYEQY
TRBJ1-4	13	TRBV5-5	ASSLWGARNEKLF
TRBJ2-7	13	TRBV7-2	ASSLGTALGWEQY
TRBJ2-3	18	TRBV4-2	ASSQRGVSSGSPGTDTQY
TRBJ2-1	14	TRBV4-1	ASSHPSLSSSDEQF
TRBJ2-1	11	TRBV10-1	ASSVGQYNEQF
TRBJ2-7	10	TRBV7-9	ASSFRAGEQY
TRBJ2-2	12	TRBV5-4	ASSLSSNTGELF
TRBJ1-1	11	TRBV29-1	SGPGQGGTEAF
TRBJ2-5	11	TRBV7-3	ASSSGQGATQY
TRBJ2-5	13	TRBV28	ASRGLDRPQETQY
TRBJ1-2	10	TRBV29-1	SVTPWIGGYT
TRBJ1-1	10	TRBV2	ARGDRSYEAF
TRBJ1-1	11	TRBV6-4	ASSEGQESEAF
TRBJ1-2	14	TRBV27	ASSPPDRGKGGGYT
TRBJ2-6	17	TRBV29-1	SVEDRGGRLGVGANVLT
TRBJ2-1	14	TRBV5-1	ASSLSNVPGVGEQF
TRBJ2-5	10	TRBV11-2	ASRQGMETQY
TRBJ1-2	11	TRBV5-5	ASSLEEKRGYT
TRBJ1-5	12	TRBV6-6	ASSYHRGGQPQH
TRBJ2-7	12	TRBV18	ASSPDRSSYEQY
TRBJ1-6	16	TRBV4-1	ASSLSGQGRRVGSPLH
TRBJ1-1	15	TRBV19	ASREYTGVAKNTEAF
TRBJ2-5	12	TRBV5-4	ASSRLAGQETQY
TRBJ2-1	11	TRBV29-1	SVEAGVYNEQF
TRBJ1-5	11	TRBV10-3	AISPGPDQPQH
TRBJ1-2	15	TRBV5-1	ASSSVPGRGLNYGYT
TRBJ2-5	15	TRBV19	ASSKETYPFRQETQY
TRBJ2-5	13	TRBV7-9	ASSPGTTRQETQY
TRBJ1-4	15	TRBV4-3	ASSQDRGYGTNEKLF
TRBJ2-5	12	TRBV19	ASSFTGFAETQY